This T cell receptor (beta chain) was captured in a study of blood T cell repertoires in COVID-19. On the study more broadly: The United States, Italy and Spain supplied acute and convalescent COVID-19 samples. PBMCs, B-cell-depleted T cells, or T cells were the source of the cDNA or gDNA that made up the material.

In the authors' methods: Nucleated cell counts were estimated from reference gene primer amplification. Data came from immunoSEQ multiplex PCR; TCRdb stores just in-frame clones and leaves some out. V, J and clone size were drawn from that table, and D and trimming were deduced from the DNA. The repertoire holds about 240,000 clones, with approximately 85% as singletons. V lost 1 base, J lost 7 bases, and 4 bases stayed unmatched. In germline, CDR1 is LNHDA, CDR2 SQIVND (reference sequence). CDR3 size: 14 residues. This chain connects TRBV19 to TRBJ1-5; 7 bases fit TRBD1. This TCR came from an elderly man with acute or convalescent COVID-19. Input material: peripheral blood. The chain's CDR3 is CASSIGGGTQPQHF. Written as DNA, the CDR3 is TGTGCCAGTAGTATAGGAGGGGGCACCCAGCCCCAGCATTTT.